This T cell receptor (beta chain) was found in a study of T cell responses to AZD1222 COVID-19 vaccine. Study results and limitations: Donors, mostly white British, included more females; clonal diversity was possibly underestimated.

Concerning this clone itself: Its specificity is unknown.

Second doses at about 4 or about 12 weeks were pooled. This table comes from immunoSEQ multiplex PCR, and its TCRdb copy is limited to in-frame clones, with some not included. This table has about 93,000 clones, around 89% appearing once. The germline CDR1 and CDR2 sequences are KGHDR and SFDVKD. CDR3 length equals 13 residues. Trimming left V 6 bases short and J 1 base short, with 8 bases between. The chain joins TRBV24-1 to TRBJ1-1; D ambiguous. This clonotype was obtained from an adult who received the AZD1222 COVID-19 vaccine. The sequences come from peripheral blood, collected 28 days after the second AZD1222 dose. The DNA of the CDR3 is TGTGCCACCAGTAAGCCCGGGAACACTGAAGCTTTCTTT. This translates into CATSKPGNTEAFF.